This T cell receptor (beta chain) originates from a study of OX40 agonist ivuxolimab in advanced cancers. Study summary: Patients were treated with ivuxolimab, an agonistic anti-OX40 (CD134) antibody. Antecedent anti-PD-1, anti-PD-L1 or anti-CTLA-4 therapy was permissible, with around 40% having received some.

The CDR3 covers 14 residues. Germline V lookup: CDR1 GTSNPN, CDR2 SVGIG (reference sequence). The V gene end was trimmed by 3 bases and the J gene end by 0 bases; junction bases not matched to a gene: 4. Clones were sequenced by immunoSEQ multiplex PCR, and TCRdb holds only the in-frame ones, with some missing. Here the sample spans some 81,000 clones, 65% to 90% being singletons. This clone was found a few times. Its cognate antigen is unknown. Study results and caveats: At 0.1 to 3.0 mg/kg and by week 6, CD4+ and CD8+ T cells in the blood had expanded clonally. Undetermined was the antigen specificity of the expanded peripheral T cells.

The gene calls are TRBV30 and TRBJ2-5, with 7 bases matching TRBD2. The sequencing used CD4+ or CD8+ T cells sorted from blood, collected in a trial of the OX40 agonist ivuxolimab. The clonotype originates from an adult with an advanced solid tumor such as melanoma, head and neck, liver or kidney cancer. CDR3 protein: CAWRELANQETQYF. CDR3 DNA sequence: TGTGCCTGGAGGGAACTAGCGAACCAAGAGACCCAGTACTTC.